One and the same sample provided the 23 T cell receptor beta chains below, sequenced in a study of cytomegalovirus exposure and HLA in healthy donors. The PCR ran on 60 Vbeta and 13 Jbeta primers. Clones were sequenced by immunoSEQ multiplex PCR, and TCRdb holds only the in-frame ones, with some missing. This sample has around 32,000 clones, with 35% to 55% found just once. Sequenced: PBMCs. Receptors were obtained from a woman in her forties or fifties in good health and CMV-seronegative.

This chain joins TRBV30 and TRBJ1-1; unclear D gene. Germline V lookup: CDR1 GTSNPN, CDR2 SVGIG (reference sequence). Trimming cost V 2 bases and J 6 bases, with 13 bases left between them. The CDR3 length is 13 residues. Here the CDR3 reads CAWSSVRWSEAFF. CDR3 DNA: TGTGCCTGGAGTTCGGTCCGTTGGTCTGAAGCTTTCTTT.

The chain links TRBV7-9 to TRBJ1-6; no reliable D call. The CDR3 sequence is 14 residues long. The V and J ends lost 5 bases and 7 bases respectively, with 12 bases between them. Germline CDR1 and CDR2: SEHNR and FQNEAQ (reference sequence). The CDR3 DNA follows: TGTGCCAGCAGCCGCGCGGTGGAAAATTCACCCCTCCACTTT. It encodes CASSRAVENSPLHF.

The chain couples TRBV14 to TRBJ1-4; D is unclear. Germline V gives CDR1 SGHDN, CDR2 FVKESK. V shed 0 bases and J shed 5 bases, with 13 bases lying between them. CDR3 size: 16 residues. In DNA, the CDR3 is TGTGCCAGCAGCCAAGATCGGCAGGTTTTCAATGAAAAACTGTTTTTT. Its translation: CASSQDRQVFNEKLFF.

For the CDR3, the DNA is TGTGCCACCAGCGTCGCGTTAGCTTTCACAGATACGCAGTATTTT. It specifies CATSVALAFTDTQYF. The gene calls are TRBV15 and TRBJ2-3; D is unresolved. The CDR3 contains 15 residues. Germline assignment: CDR1 LNHNV and CDR2 YYDKDF (reference sequence). V lost 5 bases and J lost 2, with 14 bases in between.

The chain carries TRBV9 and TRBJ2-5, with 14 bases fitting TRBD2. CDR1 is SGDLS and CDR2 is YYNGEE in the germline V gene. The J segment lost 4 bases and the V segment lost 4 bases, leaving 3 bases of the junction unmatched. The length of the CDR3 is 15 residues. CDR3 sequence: CASSLGLAGGETQYF. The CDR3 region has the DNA TGTGCCAGCAGCCTAGGACTAGCGGGAGGAGAGACCCAGTACTTC.

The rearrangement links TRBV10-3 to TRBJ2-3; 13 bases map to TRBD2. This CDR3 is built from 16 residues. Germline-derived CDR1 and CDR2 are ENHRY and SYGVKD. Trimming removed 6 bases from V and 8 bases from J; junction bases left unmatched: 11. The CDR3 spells CAISEEGLAGDITQYF. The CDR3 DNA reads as TGTGCCATCAGCGAAGAAGGACTAGCGGGAGATATTACGCAGTATTTT.

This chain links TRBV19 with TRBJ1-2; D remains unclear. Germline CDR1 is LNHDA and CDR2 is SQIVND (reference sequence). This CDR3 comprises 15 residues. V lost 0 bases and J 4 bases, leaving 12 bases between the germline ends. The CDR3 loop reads CASSIESAGSYGYTF. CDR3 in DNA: TGTGCCAGTAGTATAGAGTCGGCGGGGAGCTATGGCTACACCTTC.

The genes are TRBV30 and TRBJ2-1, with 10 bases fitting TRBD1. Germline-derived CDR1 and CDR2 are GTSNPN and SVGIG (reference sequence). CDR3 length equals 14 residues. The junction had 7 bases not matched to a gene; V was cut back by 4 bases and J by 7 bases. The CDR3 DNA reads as TGTGCCTGGACGCGAGACAGGGGGCGGAATGAGCAGTTCTTC. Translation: CAWTRDRGRNEQFF.

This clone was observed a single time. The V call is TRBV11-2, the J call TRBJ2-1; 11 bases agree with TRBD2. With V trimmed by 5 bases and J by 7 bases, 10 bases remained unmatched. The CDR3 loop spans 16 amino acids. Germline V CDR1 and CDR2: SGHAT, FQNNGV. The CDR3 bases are TGTGCCAGCAGCCCACCCCTTAGCGGGGGGGCTAATGAGCAGTTCTTC. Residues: CASSPPLSGGANEQFF.

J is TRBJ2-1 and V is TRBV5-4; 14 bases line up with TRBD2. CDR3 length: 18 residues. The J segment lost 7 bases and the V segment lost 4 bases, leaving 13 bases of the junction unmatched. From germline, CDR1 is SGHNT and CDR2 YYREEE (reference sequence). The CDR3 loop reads CASSRKTSGGGGVNEQFF. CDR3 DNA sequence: TGTGCCAGCAGCCGTAAGACTAGCGGGGGGGGAGGAGTGAATGAGCAGTTCTTC.

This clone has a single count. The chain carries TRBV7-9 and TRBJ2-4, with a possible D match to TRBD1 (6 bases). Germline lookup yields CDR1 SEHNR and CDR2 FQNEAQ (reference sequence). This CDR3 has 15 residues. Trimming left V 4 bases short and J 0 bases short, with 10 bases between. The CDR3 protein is CASSSATGAKNIQYF. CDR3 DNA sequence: TGTGCCAGCAGCTCCGCGACAGGAGCCAAAAACATTCAGTACTTC.

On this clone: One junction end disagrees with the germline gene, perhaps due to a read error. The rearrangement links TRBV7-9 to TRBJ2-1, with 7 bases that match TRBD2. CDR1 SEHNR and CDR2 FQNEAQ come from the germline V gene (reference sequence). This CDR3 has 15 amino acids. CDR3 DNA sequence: TGTTCCAGCAGCTCGCTCTGGCGGGGGAACAATGAGCAGTTCTTC. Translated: CSSSSLWRGNNEQFF.

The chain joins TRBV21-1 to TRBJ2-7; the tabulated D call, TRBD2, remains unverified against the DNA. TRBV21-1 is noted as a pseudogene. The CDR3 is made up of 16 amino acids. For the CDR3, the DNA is TGTGCCAGCAGCAAAGGTCAGGGCGGGGGATATAACGAGCAGTACTTC. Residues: CASSKGQGGGYNEQYF.

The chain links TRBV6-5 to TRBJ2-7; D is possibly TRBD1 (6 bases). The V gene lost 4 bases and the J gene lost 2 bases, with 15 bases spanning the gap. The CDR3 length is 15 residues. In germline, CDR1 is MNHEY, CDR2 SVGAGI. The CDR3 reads CASSSRTEVPYEQYF. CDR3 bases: TGTGCCAGCAGTTCCCGGACAGAAGTCCCCTACGAGCAGTACTTC.

The DNA for the CDR3 is TGTGCCATCAGTGGCTCGGCTAGGAACACTGAAGCTTTCTTT. The encoded protein is CAISGSARNTEAFF. The rearrangement links TRBV10-3 to TRBJ1-1; D unresolved. The length of the CDR3 is 14 residues. V was trimmed by 4 bases and J by 1 base, leaving 10 bases between them. In germline, CDR1 is ENHRY, CDR2 SYGVKD.

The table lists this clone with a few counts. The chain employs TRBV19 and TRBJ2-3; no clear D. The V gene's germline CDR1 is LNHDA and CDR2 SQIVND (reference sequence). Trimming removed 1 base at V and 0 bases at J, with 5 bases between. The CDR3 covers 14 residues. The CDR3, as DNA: TGTGCCAGTAGTATAGGTCCGAGCACAGATACGCAGTATTTT. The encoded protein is CASSIGPSTDTQYF.

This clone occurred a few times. The CDR3 sequence: CASSLDTHEQYF. In DNA, the CDR3 is TGTGCCAGCAGCTTAGACACCCACGAGCAGTACTTC. This chain connects TRBV7-6 to TRBJ2-7; D not certain. The CDR3 runs to 12 residues. Germline V lookup: CDR1 SGHVS, CDR2 FNYEAQ. V lost 1 base to trimming and J lost 5 bases, with 6 bases between them. The full variable domain, its missing parts supplied by reference TRBV7-6 and TRBJ2-7, is GAGVSQSPRYKVTKRGQDVALRCDPISGHVSLYWYRQALGQGPEFLTYFNYEAQQDKSGLPNDRFSAERPEGSISTLTIQRTEQRDSAMYRCASSLDTHEQYFGPGTRLTVT.

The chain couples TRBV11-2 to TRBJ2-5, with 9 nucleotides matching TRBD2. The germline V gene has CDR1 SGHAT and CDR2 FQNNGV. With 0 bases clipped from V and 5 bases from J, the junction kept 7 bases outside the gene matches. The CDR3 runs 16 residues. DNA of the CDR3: TGTGCCAGCAGCTTAGAGGGCGGGGGGGCCAGGGAGACCCAGTACTTC. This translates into CASSLEGGGARETQYF.

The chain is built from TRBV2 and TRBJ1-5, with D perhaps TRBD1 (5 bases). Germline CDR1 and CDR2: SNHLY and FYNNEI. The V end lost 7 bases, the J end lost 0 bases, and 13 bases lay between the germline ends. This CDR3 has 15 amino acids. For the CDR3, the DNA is TGTGCCAGCACCCTTTACAGGAATAGCAATCAGCCCCAGCATTTT. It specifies CASTLYRNSNQPQHF. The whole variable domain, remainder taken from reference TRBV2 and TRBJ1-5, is EPEVTQTPSHQVTQMGQEVILRCVPISNHLYFYWYRQILGQKVEFLVSFYNNEISEKSEIFDDQFSVERPDGSNFTLKIRSTKLEDSAMYFCASTLYRNSNQPQHFGDGTRLSIL.

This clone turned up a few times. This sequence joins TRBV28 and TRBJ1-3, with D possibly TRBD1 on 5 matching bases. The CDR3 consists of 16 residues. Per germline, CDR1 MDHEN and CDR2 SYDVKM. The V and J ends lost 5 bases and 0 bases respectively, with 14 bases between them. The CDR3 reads CASSPQGSHSGNTIYF. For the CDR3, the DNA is TGTGCCAGCAGTCCGCAGGGAAGCCACTCTGGAAACACCATATATTTT.

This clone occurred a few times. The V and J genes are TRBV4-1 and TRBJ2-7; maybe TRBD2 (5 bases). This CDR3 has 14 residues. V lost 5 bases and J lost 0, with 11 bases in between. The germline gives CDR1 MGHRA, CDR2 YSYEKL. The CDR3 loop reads CASSTLGSSYEQYF. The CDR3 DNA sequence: TGCGCCAGCAGCACCTTGGGGAGCTCCTACGAGCAGTACTTC.

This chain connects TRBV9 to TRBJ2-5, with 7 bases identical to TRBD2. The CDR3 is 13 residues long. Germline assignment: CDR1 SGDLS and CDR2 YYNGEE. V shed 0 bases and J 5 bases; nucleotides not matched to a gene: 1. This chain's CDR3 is CASSVGGGETQYF. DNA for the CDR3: TGTGCCAGCAGCGTAGGGGGAGGGGAGACCCAGTACTTC.

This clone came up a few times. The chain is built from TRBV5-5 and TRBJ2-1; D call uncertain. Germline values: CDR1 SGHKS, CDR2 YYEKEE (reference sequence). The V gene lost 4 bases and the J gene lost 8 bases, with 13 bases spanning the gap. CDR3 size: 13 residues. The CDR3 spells CASSPVLNDEQFF. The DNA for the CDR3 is TGTGCCAGCAGCCCGGTCTTAAACGATGAGCAGTTCTTC.